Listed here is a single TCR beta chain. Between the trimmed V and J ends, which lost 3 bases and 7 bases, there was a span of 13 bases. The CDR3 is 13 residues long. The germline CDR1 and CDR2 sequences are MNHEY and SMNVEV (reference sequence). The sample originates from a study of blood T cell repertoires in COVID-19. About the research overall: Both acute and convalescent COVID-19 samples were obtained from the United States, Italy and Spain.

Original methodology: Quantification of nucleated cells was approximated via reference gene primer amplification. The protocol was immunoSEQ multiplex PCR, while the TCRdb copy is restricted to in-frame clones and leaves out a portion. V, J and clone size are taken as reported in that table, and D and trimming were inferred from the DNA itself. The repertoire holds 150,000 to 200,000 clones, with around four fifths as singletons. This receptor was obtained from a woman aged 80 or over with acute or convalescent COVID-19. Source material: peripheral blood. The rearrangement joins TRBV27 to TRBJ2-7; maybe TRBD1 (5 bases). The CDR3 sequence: CASSLGPFIEQYF. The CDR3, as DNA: TGTGCCAGCAGTTTGGGGCCATTTATAGAGCAGTACTTC.